This record concerns one T cell receptor beta chain sequence. Its antigen is still unknown. Germline assignment: CDR1 KGHSH and CDR2 LQKENI. The CDR3 is made up of 13 amino acids. With V trimmed by 4 bases and J by 9 bases, 3 bases remained unmatched. The data derive from a study of T cells in narcolepsy. Across the study: Patients with NT1 or NT2 and healthy control donors were enrolled.

Study-wide results and limits: Autoreactive HCRT-specific and TRIB2-specific clonotypes were marked in same-patient CSF-versus-blood CD4+ comparisons. Healthy controls reportedly lacked the autoreactive clonotypes serially found in patients' blood.

Clones were sequenced by immunoSEQ multiplex PCR, and TCRdb holds only the in-frame ones, with some missing. This repertoire shows roughly 25,000 clones, around 83% found once; its top ten account for roughly 1.4%. Sequencing input: CD45RA- memory CD4+ T cells from PBMCs. The origin of this receptor is a human donor with narcolepsy. The chain is built from TRBV18 and TRBJ2-1; 10 bases agree with TRBD2. CDR3 residues: CASSLGLAIEQFF. In nucleotides, the CDR3 is TGTGCCAGCTCACTGGGACTAGCGATTGAGCAGTTCTTC.